This TCR beta chain was found in a study of cytomegalovirus exposure and HLA in healthy donors. On the study more broadly: A previous analysis identified 95 million to 140 million unique TCR beta sequences derived from 180 million or so T cells.

Trimming at V came to 4 bases and at J to 1 base, leaving 4 bases not matched to a gene. Germline CDR1 and CDR2: SNHLY and FYNNEI. The CDR3 runs to 15 residues. Remarks on this clone: Its matching antigen is unknown.

Overall study findings and caveats: Three chains linked to CMV were shown in vitro to be specific for CMV antigens. TCR beta chains numbering more than 150 were designated cytomegalovirus-associated.

Healthy donors of bone marrow made up the group. This PCR relied on a set of 60 Vbeta primers and 13 Jbeta primers. Produced via immunoSEQ multiplex PCR; TCRdb's table is partial and in-frame only. The data contain about 240,000 clones, approximately 84% of them singletons. J is TRBJ2-3 and V is TRBV2; 8 bases align to TRBD2. The specimen was PBMCs. This sequence originates from a girl aged 2-9 years in good health and CMV-seronegative. CDR3 residues: CASSGSGIGTDTQYF. CDR3 nucleotides: TGTGCCAGCAGTGGTAGCGGGATTGGCACAGATACGCAGTATTTT.